These 7 T cell receptor beta chains were sequenced from one sample in a study of T cell changes during pregnancy in multiple sclerosis. Only in-frame clones appear in the TCRdb table, and some are missing; sequencing was by immunoSEQ multiplex PCR. The sample shows about 44,000 clones, 95% to 97% of them seen only once. This specimen consisted of peripheral blood, obtained in the second trimester of pregnancy. These receptor sequences come from a female donor with multiple sclerosis, enrolled in a pregnancy study.

The chain is built from TRBV4-1 and TRBJ1-4; no clear D. V shed 3 bases and J shed 7 bases, with 21 bases lying between them. This CDR3 is built from 17 residues. CDR1 and CDR2 from the germline V gene are MGHRA and YSYEKL. CDR3 DNA: TGCGCCAGCAGCCACCTTTTAGCGCAGCCGGGTTCTGAAAAACTGTTTTTT. Its translation: CASSHLLAQPGSEKLFF.

This clone showed up just once. The CDR3 DNA is TGTGCCAGCAGTTACTCGGGGCGCTCCTACAATGAGCAGTTCTTC. This encodes CASSYSGRSYNEQFF. The J gene is TRBJ2-1, the V gene TRBV6-5; perhaps TRBD1 as D (5 bases). The CDR3 has 15 amino acids. The V end was cut by 0 bases, the J end by 0 bases, with 6 bases between. Per germline, CDR1 MNHEY and CDR2 SVGAGI.

CDR3 DNA sequence: TGTGCCAGTAGCTCCCTCTTAGGGGGAACCTATAATTCACCCCTCCACTTT. Protein sequence: CASSSLLGGTYNSPLHF. The rearrangement uses TRBV19 and TRBJ1-6; D is perhaps TRBD1 (6 bases). Per the germline V gene, CDR1 is LNHDA and CDR2 is SQIVND (reference sequence). The CDR3 runs to 17 residues. V gave up 6 bases and J gave up 2 bases, with 17 bases separating them.

The chain recombines TRBV28 with TRBJ2-2; D might be TRBD1 (6 bases). Germline CDR1 reads MDHEN; CDR2 reads SYDVKM. The CDR3 spans 14 residues. V gave up 1 base and J gave up 4 bases, with 7 bases separating them. The CDR3 region is CASSLLGGTGELFF. CDR3 coding DNA: TGTGCCAGCAGTTTATTAGGGGGCACCGGGGAGCTGTTTTTT.

The V call is TRBV6-5, the J call TRBJ2-5, with D possibly being TRBD1 (6 bases). Germline-derived CDR1 and CDR2 are MNHEY and SVGAGI. V lost 5 bases and J lost 11, with 24 bases in between. The CDR3 is 15 amino acids. Here the CDR3 DNA reads TGTGCCAGCAGTCCAACCATGGACAGTCTCTCGGAGCAGTACTTC. It codes for CASSPTMDSLSEQYF.

The chain is built from TRBV10-2 and TRBJ1-2, with D maybe TRBD1 (5 bases). Germline lookup yields CDR1 WSHSY and CDR2 SAAADI. This CDR3 is 13 amino acids long. Trimming pared 6 bases from V and 1 base from J, leaving 9 bases between. CDR3 in DNA: TGCGCCAGCAGCAAACAGGATAACTATGGCTACACCTTC. Translated, it gives CASSKQDNYGYTF.

This clone showed up just once. V usage is TRBV4-3 and J usage is TRBJ2-2; TRBD2 is a possible D gene (5 bases). Germline V lookup: CDR1 LGHNA, CDR2 YSLEER. V was cut by 4 bases and J by 1 base, with 7 bases left in between. The CDR3 is 14 residues long. In DNA, the CDR3 is TGCGCCAGCAGCCCACGGGGGAACACCGGGGAGCTGTTTTTT. Protein: CASSPRGNTGELFF.